A single sample is the source of the 3 T cell receptor beta chains below, sequenced in a study of persistence of HIV-infected CD4 T cells (dated by TCRdb to 2018 to 2021). The immunoSEQ hsTCRB assay version 4 in survey mode was used to sequence TCRbeta repertoires from genomic DNA. TCRdb carries this immuneACCESS record with in-frame sequences only. Its versions omit some clonotypes, under half of them owing to an unresolved V gene in the studies checked, with the rest unexplained. In all, the sample holds tens of thousands of clones, and 88% of those were seen once. The ten largest clones represent 0.4% to 0.5% of the sample. The sample's treatment or condition label, in plain terms: suppressive antiretroviral therapy. Cells were stimulated with anti-CD3/anti-CD28 magnetic beads as a nonspecific positive control representing the CD4+ T cell repertoire. Sorting of responding CD4+ T cells was based on upregulation of both CD40 ligand and CD69.

For these TCRs, the target antigens are not known. Here the sequenced sample was CD4+ T cells sorted from PBMCs after roughly 18-hour stimulation, taken from a patient who received antiretroviral therapy. According to the study, the label for this sample's cell subset or site signals: CD40L+CD69+ CD4 T cells responding to anti-CD3/anti-CD28 beads, representing the overall repertoire. Receptor source: an adult woman with HIV who was CMV-seropositive.

The CDR3 loop is CASSLSLAGYSYNEQFF. CDR3 in DNA: TGCGCCAGCAGCTTGAGTCTAGCGGGGTACTCCTACAATGAGCAGTTCTTC. The chain has TRBV5-1 and TRBJ2-1; 9 bases fit TRBD2. This CDR3 is 17 amino acids long. The V gene end was trimmed by 1 base and the J gene end by 0 bases; junction bases not matched to a gene: 5. The germline V gene has CDR1 SGHRS and CDR2 YFSETQ.

This clone came up once. This CDR3 is CASSPGLAPQETQYF. DNA of the CDR3: TGTGCCAGTAGTCCTGGACTAGCCCCCCAAGAGACCCAGTACTTC. The chain is built from TRBV19 and TRBJ2-5; 8 bases match TRBD2. Germline lookup yields CDR1 LNHDA and CDR2 SQIVND (reference sequence). The CDR3 runs 15 residues. V lost 5 bases, J lost 1 base, and 6 bases stayed unmatched.

The chain carries TRBV7-3 and TRBJ2-5; TRBD2 matches 12 bases. The ends lost 4 bases at V and 2 bases at J; junction bases unmatched: 5. Per the germline V gene, CDR1 is SGHTA and CDR2 is FQGTGA. CDR3 size: 16 residues. The DNA for the CDR3 is TGTGCCAGCAGCTCTAGCGGGGGGGCCTCACAAGAGACCCAGTACTTC. Encoded protein: CASSSSGGASQETQYF.